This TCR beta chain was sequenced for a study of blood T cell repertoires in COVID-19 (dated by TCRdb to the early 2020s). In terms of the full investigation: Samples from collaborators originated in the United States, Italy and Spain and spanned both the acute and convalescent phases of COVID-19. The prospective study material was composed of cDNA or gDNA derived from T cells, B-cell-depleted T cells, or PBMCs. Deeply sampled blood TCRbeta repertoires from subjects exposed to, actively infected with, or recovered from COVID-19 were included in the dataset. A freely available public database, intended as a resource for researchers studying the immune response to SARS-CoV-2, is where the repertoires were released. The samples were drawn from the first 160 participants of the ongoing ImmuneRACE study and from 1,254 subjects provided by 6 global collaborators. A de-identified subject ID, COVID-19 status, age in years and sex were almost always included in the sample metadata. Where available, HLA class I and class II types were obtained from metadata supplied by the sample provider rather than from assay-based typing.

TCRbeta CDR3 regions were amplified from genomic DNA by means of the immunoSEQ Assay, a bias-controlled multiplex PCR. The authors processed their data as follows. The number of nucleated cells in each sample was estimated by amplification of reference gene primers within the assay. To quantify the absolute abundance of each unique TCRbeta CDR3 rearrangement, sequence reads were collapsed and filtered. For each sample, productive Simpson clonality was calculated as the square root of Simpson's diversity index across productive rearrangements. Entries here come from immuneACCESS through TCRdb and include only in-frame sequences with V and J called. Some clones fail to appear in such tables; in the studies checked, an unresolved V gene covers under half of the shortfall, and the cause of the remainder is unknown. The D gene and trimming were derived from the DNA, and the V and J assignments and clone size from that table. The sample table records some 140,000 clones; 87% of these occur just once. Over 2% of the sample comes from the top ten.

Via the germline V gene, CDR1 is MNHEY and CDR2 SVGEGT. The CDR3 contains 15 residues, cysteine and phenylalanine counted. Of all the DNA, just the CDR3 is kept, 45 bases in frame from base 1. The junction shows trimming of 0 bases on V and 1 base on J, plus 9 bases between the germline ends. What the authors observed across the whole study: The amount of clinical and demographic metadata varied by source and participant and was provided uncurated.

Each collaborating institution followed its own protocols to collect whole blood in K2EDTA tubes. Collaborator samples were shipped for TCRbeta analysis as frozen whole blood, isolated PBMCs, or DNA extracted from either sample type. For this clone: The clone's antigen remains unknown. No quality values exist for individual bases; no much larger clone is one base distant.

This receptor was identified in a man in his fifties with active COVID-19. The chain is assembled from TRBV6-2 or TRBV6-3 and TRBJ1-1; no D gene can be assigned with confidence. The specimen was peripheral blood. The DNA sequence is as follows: TGTGCCAGCAGTTACTCGTTTGGCAAGAACACTGAAGCTTTCTTT. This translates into CASSYSFGKNTEAFF.